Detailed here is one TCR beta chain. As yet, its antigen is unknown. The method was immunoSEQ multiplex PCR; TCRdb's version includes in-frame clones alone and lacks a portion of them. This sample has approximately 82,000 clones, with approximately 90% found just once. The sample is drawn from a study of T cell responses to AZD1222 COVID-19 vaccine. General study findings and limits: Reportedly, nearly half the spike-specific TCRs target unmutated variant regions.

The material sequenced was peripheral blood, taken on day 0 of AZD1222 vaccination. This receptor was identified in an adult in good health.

For the CDR3, the DNA is TGCGCCAGCAGCCAGGAGGGACAGACCCTCCACAATGAGCAGTTCTTC. This codes for CASSQEGQTLHNEQFF. The J gene is TRBJ2-1, the V gene TRBV4-1; the D gene is possibly TRBD1 (7 bases). Trimming took off 3 bases at V and 5 bases at J, with 17 bases between the two ends. CDR3 length equals 16 residues. In germline, CDR1 is MGHRA, CDR2 YSYEKL.